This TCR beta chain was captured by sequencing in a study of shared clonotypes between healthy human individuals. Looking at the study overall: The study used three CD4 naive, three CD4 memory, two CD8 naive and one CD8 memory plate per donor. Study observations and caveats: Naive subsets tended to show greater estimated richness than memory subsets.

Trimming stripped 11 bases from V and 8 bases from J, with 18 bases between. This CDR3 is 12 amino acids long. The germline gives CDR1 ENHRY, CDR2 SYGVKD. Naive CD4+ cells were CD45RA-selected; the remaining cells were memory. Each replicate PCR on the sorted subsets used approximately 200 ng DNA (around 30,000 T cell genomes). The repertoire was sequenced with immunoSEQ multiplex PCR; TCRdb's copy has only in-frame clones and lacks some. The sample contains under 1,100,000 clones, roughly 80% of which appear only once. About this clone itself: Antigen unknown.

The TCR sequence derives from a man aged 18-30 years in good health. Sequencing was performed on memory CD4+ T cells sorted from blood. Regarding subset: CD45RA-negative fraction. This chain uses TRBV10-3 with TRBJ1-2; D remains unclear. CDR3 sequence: CASAMDREGYTF. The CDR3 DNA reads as TGTGCCTCGGCCATGGACCGGGAGGGCTACACCTTC.